This record concerns one T cell receptor (beta chain) sequence. The antigen remains unidentified. The sample has other DNA sequences that encode this CDR3 too. Using immunoSEQ multiplex PCR, the repertoire was profiled, and TCRdb retains in-frame clones only, with some absent. Among hundreds of thousands of clones listed, roughly 70% were seen once. This sample is drawn from a study of shared clonotypes between healthy human individuals. Overall study findings and caveats: The sharing of 4% to 5.5% of naive CD4 clonotypes was seen across a handful of donors. Generation probability values for non-shared clonotypes were lower than those for clonotypes shared by all four donors. Clonotype sharing among donors, it was expected, would be affected by sequencing depth. Larger estimated richness was generally recorded for naive subsets relative to memory subsets.

Sequencing input: memory CD4+ T cells sorted from blood. Subset noted: CD45RA-negative fraction. The TCR sequence derives from a woman in her twenties or thirties in good health.

CDR3 nucleotides: TGTGCCAGCAGCTTAGGGCAGCAAGAGACCCAGTACTTC. This gives the protein CASSLGQQETQYF. V is TRBV11-2 and J is TRBJ2-5, with unresolved D. CDR1 is SGHAT and CDR2 is FQNNGV in the germline V gene. The CDR3 has 13 residues. Trimming left V 1 base short and J 2 bases short, with 5 bases between.